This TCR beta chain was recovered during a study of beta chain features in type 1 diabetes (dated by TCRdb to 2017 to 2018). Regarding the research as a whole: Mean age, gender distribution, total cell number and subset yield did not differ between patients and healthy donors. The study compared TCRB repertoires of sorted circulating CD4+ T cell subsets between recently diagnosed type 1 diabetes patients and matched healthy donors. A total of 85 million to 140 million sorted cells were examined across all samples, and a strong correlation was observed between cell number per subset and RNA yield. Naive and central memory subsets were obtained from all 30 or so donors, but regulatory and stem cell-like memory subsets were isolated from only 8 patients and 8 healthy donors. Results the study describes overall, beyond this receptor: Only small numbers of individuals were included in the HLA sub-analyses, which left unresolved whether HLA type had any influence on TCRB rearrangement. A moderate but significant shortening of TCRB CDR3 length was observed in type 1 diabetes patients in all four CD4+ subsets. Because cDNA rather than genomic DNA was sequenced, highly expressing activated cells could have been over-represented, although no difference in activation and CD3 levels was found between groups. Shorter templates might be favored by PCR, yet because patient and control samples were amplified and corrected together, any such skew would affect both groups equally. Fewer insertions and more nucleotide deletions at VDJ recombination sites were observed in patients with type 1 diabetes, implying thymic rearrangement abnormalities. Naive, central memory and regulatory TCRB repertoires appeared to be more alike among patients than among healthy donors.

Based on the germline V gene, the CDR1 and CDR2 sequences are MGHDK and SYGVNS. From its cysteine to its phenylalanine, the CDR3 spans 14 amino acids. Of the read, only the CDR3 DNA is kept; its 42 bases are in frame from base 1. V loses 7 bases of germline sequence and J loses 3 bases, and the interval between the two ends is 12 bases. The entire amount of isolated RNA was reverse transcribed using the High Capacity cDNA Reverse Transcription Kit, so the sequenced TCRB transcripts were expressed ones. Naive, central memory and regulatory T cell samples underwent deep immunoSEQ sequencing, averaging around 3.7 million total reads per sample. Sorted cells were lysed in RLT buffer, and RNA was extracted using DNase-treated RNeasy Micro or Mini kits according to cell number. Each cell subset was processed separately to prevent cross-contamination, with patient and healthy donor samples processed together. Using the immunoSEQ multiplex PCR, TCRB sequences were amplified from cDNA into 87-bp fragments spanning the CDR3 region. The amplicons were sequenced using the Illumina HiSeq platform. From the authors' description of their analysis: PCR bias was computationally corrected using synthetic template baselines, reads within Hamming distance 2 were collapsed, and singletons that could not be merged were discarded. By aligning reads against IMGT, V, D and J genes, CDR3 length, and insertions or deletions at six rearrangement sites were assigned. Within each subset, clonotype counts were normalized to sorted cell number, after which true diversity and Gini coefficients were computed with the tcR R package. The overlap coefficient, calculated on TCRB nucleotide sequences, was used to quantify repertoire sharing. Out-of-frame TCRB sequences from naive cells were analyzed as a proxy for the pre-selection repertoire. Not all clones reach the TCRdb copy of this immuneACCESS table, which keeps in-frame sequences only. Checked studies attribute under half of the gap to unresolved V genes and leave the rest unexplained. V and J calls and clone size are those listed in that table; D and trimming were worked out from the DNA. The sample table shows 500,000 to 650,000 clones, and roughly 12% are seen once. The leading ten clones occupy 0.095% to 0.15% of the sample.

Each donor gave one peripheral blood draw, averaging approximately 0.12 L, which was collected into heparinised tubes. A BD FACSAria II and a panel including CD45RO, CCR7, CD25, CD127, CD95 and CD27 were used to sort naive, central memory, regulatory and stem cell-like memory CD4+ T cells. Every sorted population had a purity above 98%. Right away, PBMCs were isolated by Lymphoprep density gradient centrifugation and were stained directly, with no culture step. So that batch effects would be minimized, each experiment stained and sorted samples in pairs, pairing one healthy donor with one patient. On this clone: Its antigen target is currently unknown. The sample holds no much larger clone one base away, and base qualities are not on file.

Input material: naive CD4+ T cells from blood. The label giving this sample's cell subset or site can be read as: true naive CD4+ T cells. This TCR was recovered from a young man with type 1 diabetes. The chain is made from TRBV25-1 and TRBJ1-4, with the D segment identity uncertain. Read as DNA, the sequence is TGTGCCAGCACCCTGGCAGACTCTAATGAAAAACTGTTTTTT. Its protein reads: CASTLADSNEKLFF. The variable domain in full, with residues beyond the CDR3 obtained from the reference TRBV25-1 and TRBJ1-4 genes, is EADIYQTPRYLVIGTGKKITLECSQTMGHDKMYWYQQDPGMELHLIHYSYGVNSTEKGDLSSESTVSRIRTEHFPLTLESARPSHTSQYLCASTLADSNEKLFFGSGTQLSVL.